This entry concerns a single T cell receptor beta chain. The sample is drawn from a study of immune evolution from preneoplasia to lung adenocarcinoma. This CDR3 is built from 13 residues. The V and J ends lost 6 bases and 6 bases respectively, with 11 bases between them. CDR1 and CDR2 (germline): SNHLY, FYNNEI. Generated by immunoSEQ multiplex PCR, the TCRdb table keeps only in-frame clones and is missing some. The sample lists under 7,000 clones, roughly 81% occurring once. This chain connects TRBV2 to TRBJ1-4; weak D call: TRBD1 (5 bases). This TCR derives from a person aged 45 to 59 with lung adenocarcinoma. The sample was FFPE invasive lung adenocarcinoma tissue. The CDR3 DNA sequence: TGTGCCAGCAGCCCGGACAACGATGAAAAACTGTTTTTT. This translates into CASSPDNDEKLFF.